These 7 T cell receptor beta chains originate from one sample sequenced in a study of beta chain features in type 1 diabetes (dated by TCRdb to the late 2010s). What the study reported, not specific to this receptor: In all four CD4+ subsets, TCRB CDR3 length was moderately but significantly shorter in type 1 diabetes patients.

Their cognate antigens are unknown. Library prep was done by the immunoSEQ multiplex PCR assay. The entire isolated RNA was reverse transcribed using the High Capacity cDNA Reverse Transcription Kit, and thus expressed TCRB transcripts were sequenced. Here the immuneACCESS table is served through TCRdb, limited to in-frame sequences with V and J called. Missing clones are a known gap in these copies; in checked studies unresolved V genes cover under half, and the rest lacks a known reason. In this sample the table shows over 600,000 clones, roughly an eighth of which occur a single time. The ten largest clones capture more than 0.09% of the sample. The specimen was naive CD4+ T cells from blood. The cell subset or site label of this sample denotes: true naive CD4+ T cells. These receptors originate from a man aged 25-45 years with type 1 diabetes.

This clone came up a few times. The rearrangement links TRBV6-6 to TRBJ2-3, with 11 bases lining up with TRBD2. Germline loops: CDR1 MNHNY, CDR2 SVGAGI (reference sequence). CDR3 length equals 14 residues. V lost 8 bases and J lost 3; bases outside the gene matches: 4. The DNA for the CDR3 is TGTGCCAGCCAACTAGCGGGGGTTACAGATACGCAGTATTTT. It is translated as CASQLAGVTDTQYF.

Turning to this clone: Other DNA sequences of this sample code for an identical CDR3. This chain links TRBV19 with TRBJ2-3, with D possibly being TRBD1 (5 bases). V was pared by 3 bases and J by 3 bases, with 7 bases between. From germline, CDR1 is LNHDA and CDR2 SQIVND (reference sequence). The CDR3 consists of 13 residues. CDR3 in amino acids: CASSIQGTDTQYF. The CDR3 bases are TGTGCCAGTAGTATCCAGGGAACAGATACGCAGTATTTT.

This clone was counted between two and nine times. The sample holds other DNA sequences that translate to the same CDR3. CDR3: CASSSSTGTYEQYF. The CDR3 DNA reads TGTGCCAGCAGCTCGTCGACGGGGACCTACGAGCAGTACTTC. The chain has TRBV7-2 and TRBJ2-7; D perhaps matches TRBD2 (5 bases). CDR1 and CDR2 (germline): SGHTA, FQGNSA. The CDR3 has 14 amino acids. V was clipped by 4 bases and J by 2 bases, with 12 bases between them.

As concerns this clone: In the same sample, other DNA sequences code for this CDR3. The gene calls are TRBV18 and TRBJ1-6; 10 nucleotides match TRBD1. V shed 6 bases and J 10 bases; nucleotides not matched to a gene: 9. This CDR3 comprises 15 residues. The germline CDR1 and CDR2 sequences are KGHSH and LQKENI. The CDR3 spells CASSPPGQGNSPLHF. CDR3 sequence (DNA): TGTGCCAGCTCGCCTCCGGGACAGGGGAACTCACCCCTCCACTTT.

This chain connects TRBV18 to TRBJ1-2; D remains ambiguous. CDR1 is KGHSH and CDR2 is LQKENI in the germline V gene. The CDR3 has 15 residues. Trimming shortened V by 3 bases and J by 3 bases, and 14 bases separated the two germline ends. The CDR3 spells CASSPRRGRDYGYTF. The CDR3 DNA sequence: TGTGCCAGCTCACCTCGACGCGGGCGAGACTATGGCTACACCTTC. Looking up the rest from reference TRBV18 and TRBJ1-2 gives the full variable domain: NAGVMQNPRHLVRRRGQEARLRCSPMKGHSHVYWYRQLPEEGLKFMVYLQKENIIDESGMPKERFSAEFPKEGPSILRIQQVVRGDSAAYFCASSPRRGRDYGYTFGSGTRLTVV.

This rearrangement joins TRBV19 to TRBJ2-6, with 8 bases identical to TRBD1. Looked up from germline, CDR1 is LNHDA and CDR2 is SQIVND (reference sequence). The J segment lost 0 bases and the V segment lost 10 bases, leaving 2 bases of the junction unmatched. The CDR3 contains 14 residues. CDR3 nucleotides: TGTGCCACCGACAGGGGCTCTGGGGCCAACGTCCTGACTTTC. Translated: CATDRGSGANVLTF.

This sequence joins TRBV30 and TRBJ1-2, with D perhaps TRBD1 (5 bases). Germline-derived CDR1 and CDR2 are GTSNPN and SVGIG (reference sequence). There are 10 residues in the CDR3. Trimming pared 5 bases from V and 7 bases from J, leaving 8 bases between. DNA of the CDR3: TGTGCCTGGGGGGGTGCTGGCTACACCTTC. Amino acid sequence: CAWGGAGYTF.